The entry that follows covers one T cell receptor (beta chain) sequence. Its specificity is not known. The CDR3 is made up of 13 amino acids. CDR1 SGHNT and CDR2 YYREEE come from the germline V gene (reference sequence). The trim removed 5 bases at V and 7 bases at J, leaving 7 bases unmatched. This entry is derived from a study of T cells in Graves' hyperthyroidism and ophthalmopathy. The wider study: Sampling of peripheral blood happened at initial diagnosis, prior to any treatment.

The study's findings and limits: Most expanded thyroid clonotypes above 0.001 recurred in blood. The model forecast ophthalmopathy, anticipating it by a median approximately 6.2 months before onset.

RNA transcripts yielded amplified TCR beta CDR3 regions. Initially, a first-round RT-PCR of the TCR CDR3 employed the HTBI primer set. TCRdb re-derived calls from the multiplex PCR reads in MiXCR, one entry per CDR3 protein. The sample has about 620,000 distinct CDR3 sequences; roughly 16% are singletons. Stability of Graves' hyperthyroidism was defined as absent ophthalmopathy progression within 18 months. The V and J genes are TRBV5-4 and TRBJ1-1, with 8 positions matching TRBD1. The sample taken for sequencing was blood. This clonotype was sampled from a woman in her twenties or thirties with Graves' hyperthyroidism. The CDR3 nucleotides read TGTGCCAGCAGAGTGGACAGGGCTGGTGAAGCTTTCTTT. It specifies CASRVDRAGEAFF.